This section outlines one TCR beta chain sequence together with its context. Its matching antigen is unknown. The source of the sample is a study of T cells after yellow fever vaccination. Study results and caveats: Abundant contaminating clonotypes from the bulk population could appear in FACS-sorted repertoires. Peaking faster, on day 5 versus 15, the secondary response was nonetheless weaker. Reappearing after the booster were most of the clones from primary vaccination (roughly 95% CD4, 88% CD8).

For TCR, cDNA came from 5'RACE template switching, which added a universal primer site and UMIs. TCRdb re-derived calls from the 5' RACE reads in MiXCR, one entry per CDR3 protein. The data hold more than 450,000 distinct CDR3 sequences, with just over 20% observed a single time. The V gene's germline CDR1 is SGHRS and CDR2 YFSETQ. This CDR3 region has 14 residues. Between the trimmed V and J ends, which lost 8 bases and 0 bases, there was a span of 13 bases. The sequence was collected from a man younger than 35 who received the YFV17D yellow fever vaccine. The rearrangement links TRBV5-1 to TRBJ2-3; D is unclear. This specimen was PBMCs, taken roughly 23 days after the first yellow fever vaccination. The CDR3 nucleotides are TGCGCCAGTAAATCCGGGTCTAGCACAGATACGCAGTATTTT. This codes for CASKSGSSTDTQYF.